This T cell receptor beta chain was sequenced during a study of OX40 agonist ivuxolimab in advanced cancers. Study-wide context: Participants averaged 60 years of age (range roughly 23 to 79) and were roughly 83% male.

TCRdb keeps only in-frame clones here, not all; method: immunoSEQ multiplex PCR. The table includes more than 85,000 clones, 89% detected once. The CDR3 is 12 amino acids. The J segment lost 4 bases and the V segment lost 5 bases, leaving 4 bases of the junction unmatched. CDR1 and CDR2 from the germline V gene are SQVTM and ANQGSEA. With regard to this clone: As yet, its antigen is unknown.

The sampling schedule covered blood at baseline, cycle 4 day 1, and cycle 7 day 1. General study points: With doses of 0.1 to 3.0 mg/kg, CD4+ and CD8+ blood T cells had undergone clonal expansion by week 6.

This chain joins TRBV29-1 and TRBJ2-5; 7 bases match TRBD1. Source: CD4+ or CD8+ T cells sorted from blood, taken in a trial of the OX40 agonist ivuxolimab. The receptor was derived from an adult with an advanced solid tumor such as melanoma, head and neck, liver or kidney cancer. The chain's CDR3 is CSVNRGGETQYF. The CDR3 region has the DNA TGCAGCGTTAACAGGGGTGGAGAGACCCAGTACTTC.